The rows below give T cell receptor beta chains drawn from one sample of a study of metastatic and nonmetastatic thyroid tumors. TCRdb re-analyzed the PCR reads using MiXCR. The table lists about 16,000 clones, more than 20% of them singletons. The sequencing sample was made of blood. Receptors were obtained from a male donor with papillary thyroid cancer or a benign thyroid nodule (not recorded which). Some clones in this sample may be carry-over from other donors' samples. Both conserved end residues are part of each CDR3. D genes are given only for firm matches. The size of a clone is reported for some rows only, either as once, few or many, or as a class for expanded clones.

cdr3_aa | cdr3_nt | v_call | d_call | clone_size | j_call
CASSSDSPPQETQYF | TGTGCCAGCAGTTCCGACAGTCCTCCCCAAGAGACCCAGTACTTC | TRBV28 | . | many | TRBJ2-5
CASSDGSTITDTQYF | TGTGCCAGCAGTGATGGCAGTACGATCACAGATACGCAGTATTTT | TRBV6-1 | . | many | TRBJ2-3
CASRRDSGRSYNEQFF | TGTGCCAGCAGACGGGACTCCGGACGGTCCTACAATGAGCAGTTCTTC | TRBV12-3/TRBV12-4 | . | many | TRBJ2-1
CACAGGSSEKLFF | TGTGCCTGCGCCGGGGGCTCGAGTGAAAAACTGTTTTTT | TRBV6-1 | . | many | TRBJ1-4
CASSVRDLYEQYF | TGTGCCAGCAGTGTGAGGGACCTTTACGAGCAGTACTTC | TRBV6-1 | . | . | TRBJ2-7
CASSLQPGTQYGYTF | TGTGCCAGCAGCCTACAACCCGGGACACAGTATGGCTACACCTTC | TRBV6-1 | . | few | TRBJ1-2
CASSLGLNQPQHF | TGTGCCAGCAGCTTAGGCCTTAATCAGCCCCAGCATTTT | TRBV7-2 | . | . | TRBJ1-5
CATSPAGSKNIQYF | TGTGCCACCAGCCCTGCGGGTTCCAAAAACATTCAGTACTTC | TRBV24-1 | . | many | TRBJ2-4
CASSYEAWTAYEQCF | TGTGCCAGCAGTTACGAAGCATGGACAGCCTACGAGCAGTGCTTC | TRBV6-5 | . | . | TRBJ2-7
CASSAAATQYF | TGTGCCAGCAGTGCCGCTGCGACCCAGTACTTC | TRBV12-3/TRBV12-4 | . | many | TRBJ2-5
CASSQESPTSGSQPYEQYF | TGTGCCAGCAGCCAAGAGTCCCCTACTAGCGGGAGTCAACCCTACGAGCAGTACTTC | TRBV4-2 | TRBD2 | many | TRBJ2-7
CASSFWDRGMNTEAFF | TGTGCCAGCAGCTTCTGGGACAGGGGGATGAACACTGAAGCTTTCTTT | TRBV6-2/TRBV6-3 | TRBD1 | . | TRBJ1-1
CASTPPPGQQNTGELFF | TGTGCCAGCACCCCGCCGCCGGGACAGCAAAACACCGGGGAGCTGTTTTTT | TRBV11-2 | TRBD1 | . | TRBJ2-2
CASSPTADPSYEQYF | TGTGCCAGCAGCCCGACAGCAGATCCCTCCTACGAGCAGTACTTC | TRBV11-2 | . | . | TRBJ2-7
CASSNTIGVGVSEAFF | TGCGCCAGCAGCAATACAATCGGAGTGGGGGTTTCTGAAGCTTTCTTT | TRBV4-1 | . | medium-sized | TRBJ1-1
CASSYSSGANVLTF | TGTGCCAGCAGTTACAGCTCTGGGGCCAACGTCCTGACTTTC | TRBV6-2/TRBV6-3 | . | many | TRBJ2-6
CASSSQGKETQYF | TGTGCCAGCAGTTCACAGGGAAAAGAGACCCAGTACTTC | TRBV27 | . | many | TRBJ2-5
CASSLNGSGEKLFF | TGTGCCAGCAGTTTAAACGGGTCAGGGGAAAAACTGTTTTTT | TRBV28 | . | . | TRBJ1-4
CASSQSGRSPETQYF | TGTGCCAGCAGCCAATCGGGACGGAGCCCCGAGACCCAGTACTTC | TRBV7-8 | . | many | TRBJ2-5
CASSGGSVLEQYF | TGTGCCAGCAGCGGGGGGTCCGTCTTAGAGCAGTACTTC | TRBV6-1 | TRBD2 | few | TRBJ2-7
CACLSGTAQVSYEQYF | TGTGCCTGCCTATCCGGGACAGCTCAGGTAAGCTACGAGCAGTACTTC | TRBV30 | TRBD1 | . | TRBJ2-7
CASSKHGDPSTDTQYF | TGTGCCAGCAGCAAGCACGGGGACCCAAGCACAGATACGCAGTATTTT | TRBV5-6 | . | many | TRBJ2-3
CASSFGERNQPQHF | TGCGCCAGCAGCTTCGGGGAACGTAATCAGCCCCAGCATTTT | TRBV5-1 | . | medium-sized | TRBJ1-5
CASSRTPNEQFF | TGTGCCAGCAGCAGGACTCCCAATGAGCAGTTCTTC | TRBV4-2 | . | medium-sized | TRBJ2-1
CASSETFSHTGGVTEAFF | TGTGCCAGCAGTGAAACGTTCTCTCATACAGGGGGTGTCACTGAAGCTTTCTTT | TRBV6-1 | TRBD1 | many | TRBJ1-1
CASSQGWGIVNSPLHF | TGTGCCAGCAGCCAAGGGTGGGGCATTGTGAATTCACCCCTCCACTTT | TRBV3-1 | . | . | TRBJ1-6
CASILPNQPQHF | TGTGCTAGCATTTTACCCAATCAGCCCCAGCATTTT | TRBV28 | . | . | TRBJ1-5
CASILASGGFSYEQYF | TGCGCCAGCATCTTGGCTAGCGGGGGGTTCTCCTACGAGCAGTACTTC | TRBV5-1 | TRBD2 | . | TRBJ2-7
CASSLYYNPDNEQFF | TGTGCCAGCAGTCTATACTATAACCCTGATAATGAGCAGTTCTTC | TRBV12-3/TRBV12-4 | . | many | TRBJ2-1
CASKGQLNSPLHF | TGTGCCAGCAAAGGACAACTTAATTCACCCCTCCACTTT | TRBV12-3/TRBV12-4 | . | medium-sized | TRBJ1-6
CASSEEGAANYGYTF | TGTGCCAGCAGCGAGGAGGGGGCTGCTAACTATGGCTACACCTTC | TRBV14 | TRBD1 | medium-sized | TRBJ1-2
CASSFLGQGGTEAFF | TGTGCCAGCAGCTTTCTTGGACAGGGTGGAACTGAAGCTTTCTTT | TRBV9 | TRBD1 | . | TRBJ1-1
CASSPPGLVSGELFF | TGCGCCAGCAGTCCTCCGGGACTAGTATCCGGGGAGCTGTTTTTT | TRBV4-1 | TRBD2 | many | TRBJ2-2